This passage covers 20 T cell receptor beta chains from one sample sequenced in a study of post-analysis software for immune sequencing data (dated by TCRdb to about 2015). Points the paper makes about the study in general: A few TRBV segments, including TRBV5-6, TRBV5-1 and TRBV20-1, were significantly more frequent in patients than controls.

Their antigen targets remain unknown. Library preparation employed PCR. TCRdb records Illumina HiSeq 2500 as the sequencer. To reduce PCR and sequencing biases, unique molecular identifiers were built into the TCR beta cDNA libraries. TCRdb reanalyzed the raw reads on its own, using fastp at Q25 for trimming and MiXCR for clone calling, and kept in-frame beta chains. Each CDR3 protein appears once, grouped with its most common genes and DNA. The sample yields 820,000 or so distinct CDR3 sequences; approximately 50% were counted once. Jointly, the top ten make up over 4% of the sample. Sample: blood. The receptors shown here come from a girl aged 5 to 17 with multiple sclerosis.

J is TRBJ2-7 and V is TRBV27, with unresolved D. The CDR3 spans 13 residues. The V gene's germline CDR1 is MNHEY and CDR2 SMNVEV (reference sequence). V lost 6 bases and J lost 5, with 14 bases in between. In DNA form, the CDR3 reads TGTGCCAGCAGACGAAGGGTCCCGGACGAGCAGTACTTC. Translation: CASRRRVPDEQYF.

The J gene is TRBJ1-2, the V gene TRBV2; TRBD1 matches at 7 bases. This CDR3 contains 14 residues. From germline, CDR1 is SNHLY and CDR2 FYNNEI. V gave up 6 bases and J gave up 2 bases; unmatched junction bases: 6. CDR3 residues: CASSHDRANYGYTF. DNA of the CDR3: TGTGCCAGCAGCCACGACAGGGCGAACTATGGCTACACCTTC.

The CDR3 loop reads CSASKGASYEQYF. The CDR3 DNA sequence: TGCAGTGCTAGTAAGGGGGCGTCCTACGAGCAGTACTTC. The chain joins TRBV20-1 to TRBJ2-7; TRBD1 aligns across 7 bases. Per the germline V gene, CDR1 is DFQATT and CDR2 is SNEGSKA (reference sequence). The CDR3 sequence is 13 residues long. With V trimmed by 3 bases and J by 1 base, 3 bases remained unmatched.

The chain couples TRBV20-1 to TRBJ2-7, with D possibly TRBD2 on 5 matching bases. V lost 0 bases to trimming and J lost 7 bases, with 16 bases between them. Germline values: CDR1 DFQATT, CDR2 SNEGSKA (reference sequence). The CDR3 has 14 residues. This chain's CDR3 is CSARDSRDAREQYF. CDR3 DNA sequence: TGCAGTGCTAGAGATTCACGGGATGCCCGGGAGCAGTACTTC.

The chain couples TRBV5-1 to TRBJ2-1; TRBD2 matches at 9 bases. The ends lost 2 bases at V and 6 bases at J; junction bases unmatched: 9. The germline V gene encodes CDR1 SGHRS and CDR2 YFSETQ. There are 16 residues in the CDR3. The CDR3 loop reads CASSFGTSSGFNEQFF. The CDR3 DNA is TGCGCCAGCAGCTTCGGGACTAGCAGTGGGTTCAATGAGCAGTTCTTC.

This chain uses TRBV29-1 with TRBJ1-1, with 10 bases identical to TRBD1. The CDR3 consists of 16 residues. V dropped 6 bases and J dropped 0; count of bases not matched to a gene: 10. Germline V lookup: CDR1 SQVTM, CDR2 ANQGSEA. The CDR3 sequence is CSVGDRDRGLNTEAFF. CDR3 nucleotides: TGCAGCGTGGGGGACCGGGACAGGGGATTGAACACTGAAGCTTTCTTT.

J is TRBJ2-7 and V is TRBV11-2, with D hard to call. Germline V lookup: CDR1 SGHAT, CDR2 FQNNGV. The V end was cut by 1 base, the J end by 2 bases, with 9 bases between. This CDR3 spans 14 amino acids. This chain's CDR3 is CASSLGYAAYEQYF. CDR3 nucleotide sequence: TGTGCCAGCAGCTTAGGCTACGCAGCCTACGAGCAGTACTTC. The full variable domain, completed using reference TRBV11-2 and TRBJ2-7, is EAGVAQSPRYKIIEKRQSVAFWCNPISGHATLYWYQQILGQGPKLLIQFQNNGVVDDSQLPKDRFSAERLKGVDSTLKIQPAKLEDSAVYLCASSLGYAAYEQYFGPGTRLTVT.

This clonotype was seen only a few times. DNA of the CDR3: TGTGCCAGCAGCTTAGGGTTGTATCAGCCCCAGCATTTT. Protein product: CASSLGLYQPQHF. The chain uses TRBV7-9 and TRBJ1-5; D uncertain. The V gene lost 1 base and the J gene lost 5 bases, with 6 bases spanning the gap. CDR1 is SEHNR, CDR2 FQNEAQ, per germline (reference sequence). The CDR3 contains 13 residues.

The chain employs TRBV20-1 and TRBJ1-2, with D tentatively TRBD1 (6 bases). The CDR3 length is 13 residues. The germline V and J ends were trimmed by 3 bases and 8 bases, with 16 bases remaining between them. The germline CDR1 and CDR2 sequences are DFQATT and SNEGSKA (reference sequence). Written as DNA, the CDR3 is TGCAGTGCTAGGTTTCGGGGCCAGGGGGGCTACACCTTC. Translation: CSARFRGQGGYTF.

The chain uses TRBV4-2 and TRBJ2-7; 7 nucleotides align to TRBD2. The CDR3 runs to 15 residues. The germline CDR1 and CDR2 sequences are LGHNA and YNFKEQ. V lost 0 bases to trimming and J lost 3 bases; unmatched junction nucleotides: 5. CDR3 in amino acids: CASSQESGRFYEQYF. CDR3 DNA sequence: TGTGCCAGCAGCCAAGAGTCCGGGAGGTTCTACGAGCAGTACTTC.

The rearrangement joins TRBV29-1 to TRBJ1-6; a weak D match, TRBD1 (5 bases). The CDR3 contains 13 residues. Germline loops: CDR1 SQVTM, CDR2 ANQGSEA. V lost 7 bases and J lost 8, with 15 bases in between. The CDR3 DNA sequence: TGCAGCGCCCAAAGGGGCTCCGATTCACCCCTCCACTTT. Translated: CSAQRGSDSPLHF.

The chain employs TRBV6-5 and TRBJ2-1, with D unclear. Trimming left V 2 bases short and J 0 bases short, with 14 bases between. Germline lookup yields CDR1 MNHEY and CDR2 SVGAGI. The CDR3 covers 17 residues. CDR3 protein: CASSYLTGSSSYNEQFF. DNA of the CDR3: TGTGCCAGCAGTTACCTCACCGGGTCCTCCTCCTACAATGAGCAGTTCTTC.

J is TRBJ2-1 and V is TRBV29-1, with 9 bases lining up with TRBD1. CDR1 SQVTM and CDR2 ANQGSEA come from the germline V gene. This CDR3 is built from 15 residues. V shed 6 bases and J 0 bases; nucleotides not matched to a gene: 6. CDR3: CSVPRDRVSYNEQFF. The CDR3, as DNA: TGCAGCGTGCCCCGGGACAGGGTCTCCTACAATGAGCAGTTCTTC.

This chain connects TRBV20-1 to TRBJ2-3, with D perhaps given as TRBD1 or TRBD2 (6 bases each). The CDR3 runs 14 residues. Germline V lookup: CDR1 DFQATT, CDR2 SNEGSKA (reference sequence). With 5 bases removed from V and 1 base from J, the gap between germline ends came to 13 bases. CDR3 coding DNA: TGCAGTGCTGAGTACAGGGAGGGCACAGATACGCAGTATTTT. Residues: CSAEYREGTDTQYF.

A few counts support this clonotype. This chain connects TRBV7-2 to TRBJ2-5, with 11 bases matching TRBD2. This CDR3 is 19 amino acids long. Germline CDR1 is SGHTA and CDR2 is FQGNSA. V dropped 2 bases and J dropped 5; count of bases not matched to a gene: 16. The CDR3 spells CASSLRVSGRAIKAETQYF. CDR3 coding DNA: TGTGCCAGCAGCTTACGAGTTAGCGGGAGGGCCATAAAGGCGGAGACCCAGTACTTC.

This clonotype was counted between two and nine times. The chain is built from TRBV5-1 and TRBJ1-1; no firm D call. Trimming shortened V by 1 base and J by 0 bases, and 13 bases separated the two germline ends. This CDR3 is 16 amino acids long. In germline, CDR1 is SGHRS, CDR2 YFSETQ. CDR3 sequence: CASSLTGNILNTEAFF. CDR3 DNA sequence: TGCGCCAGCAGCTTGACGGGTAACATTTTGAACACTGAAGCTTTCTTT.

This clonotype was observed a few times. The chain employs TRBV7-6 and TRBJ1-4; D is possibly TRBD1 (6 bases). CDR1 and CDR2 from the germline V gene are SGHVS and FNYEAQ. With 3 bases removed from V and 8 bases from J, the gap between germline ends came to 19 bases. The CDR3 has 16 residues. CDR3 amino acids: CASSFSGTGLGEKLFF. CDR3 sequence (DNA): TGTGCCAGCAGCTTCTCGGGAACAGGGTTGGGGGAAAAACTGTTTTTT.

The CDR3 reads CASSQRHIGSPLHF. CDR3 DNA sequence: TGTGCCAGCAGCCAAAGACACATCGGTTCACCCCTCCACTTT. The chain has TRBV14 and TRBJ1-6; the D is unclear. CDR3 length: 14 residues. In germline, CDR1 is SGHDN, CDR2 FVKESK. Trimming removed 2 bases at V and 9 bases at J, with 11 bases between.

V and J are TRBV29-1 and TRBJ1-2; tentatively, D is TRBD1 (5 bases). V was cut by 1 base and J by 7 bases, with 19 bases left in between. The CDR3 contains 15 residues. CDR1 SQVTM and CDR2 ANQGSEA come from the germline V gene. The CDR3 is CSVEVTSDRPGGYTF. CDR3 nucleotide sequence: TGCAGCGTTGAAGTTACCTCTGACAGACCTGGTGGCTACACCTTC.

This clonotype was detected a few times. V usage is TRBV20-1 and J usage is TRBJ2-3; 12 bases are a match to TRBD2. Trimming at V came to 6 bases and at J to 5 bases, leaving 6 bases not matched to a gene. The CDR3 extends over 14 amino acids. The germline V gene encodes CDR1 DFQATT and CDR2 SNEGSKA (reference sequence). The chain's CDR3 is CSALAGGPGDTQYF. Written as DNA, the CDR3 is TGCAGTGCCCTAGCGGGAGGGCCCGGAGATACGCAGTATTTT.